Following are 14 T cell receptor beta chains from one sample sequenced in a study of CD8 T cells in Susac syndrome. Random hexamers were used to reverse transcribe the RNA input (about 0.45 to 1 ug). MiXCR was run by TCRdb on the immunoSEQ multiplex PCR reads, yielding one entry per CDR3 protein. The table includes some 110,000 distinct CDR3 sequences, approximately 93% detected once. Source material: CD4+ T cells from PBMCs. The receptors stem from a human donor with multiple sclerosis.

The table lists this clonotype with a count of one. This sequence joins TRBV2 and TRBJ1-1, with D perhaps TRBD1 (5 bases). Germline CDR1 SNHLY, CDR2 FYNNEI. Trimming shortened V by 2 bases and J by 10 bases, and 14 bases separated the two germline ends. This CDR3 is 13 amino acids long. For the CDR3, the DNA is TGTGCCAGCAGTGAAATGGGAGGGGATCGAGCTTTCTTT. This sequence encodes CASSEMGGDRAFF.

The chain links TRBV20-1 to TRBJ2-5, with 10 bases matching TRBD2. In germline, CDR1 is DFQATT, CDR2 SNEGSKA (reference sequence). This CDR3 contains 17 residues. V lost 1 base to trimming and J lost 4 bases; unmatched junction nucleotides: 12. CDR3 region: CSARVPLTSGVGETQYF. In DNA, the CDR3 is TGCAGTGCTAGAGTCCCCCTTACTAGCGGGGTTGGAGAGACCCAGTACTTC.

This clonotype was seen once. The chain recombines TRBV19 with TRBJ1-1; TRBD1 might be the D (6 bases). The germline CDR1 and CDR2 sequences are LNHDA and SQIVND (reference sequence). Trimming took 5 bases from V and 1 from J, leaving 14 bases between them. The CDR3 length is 15 residues. CDR3 nucleotide sequence: TGTGCCAGTAGTTTAGGGACACATAAGAACACTGAAGCTTTCTTT. Residues: CASSLGTHKNTEAFF.

V gene TRBV15 combines with J gene TRBJ1-3; D is possibly TRBD1 (6 bases). Germline V gene sequence: CDR1 LNHNV, CDR2 YYDKDF (reference sequence). The ends were cut back, 5 bases at V and 2 bases at J, with 13 bases in the middle. This CDR3 has 15 residues. The CDR3 loop is CATSGGGAPGNTIYF. The CDR3 bases are TGTGCCACCAGCGGCGGGGGGGCGCCTGGAAACACCATATATTTT.

The V gene is TRBV7-2, the J gene TRBJ2-5; TRBD2 might be the D (7 bases). The CDR3 loop spans 16 amino acids. Germline assignment: CDR1 SGHTA and CDR2 FQGNSA. V lost 3 bases and J lost 4, with 18 bases in between. CDR3 residues: CASSFGAGGAGETQYF. The CDR3 region has the DNA TGTGCCAGCAGCTTTGGTGCTGGGGGGGCCGGAGAGACCCAGTACTTC.

This chain joins TRBV7-2 and TRBJ1-2; TRBD1 might be the D (6 bases). In germline, CDR1 is SGHTA, CDR2 FQGNSA. Trimming left V 5 bases short and J 4 bases short, with 11 bases between. This CDR3 has 13 amino acids. CDR3 in amino acids: CASSEGQSYGYTF. For the CDR3, the DNA is TGTGCCAGCAGCGAAGGACAGAGCTATGGCTACACCTTC.

The rearrangement links TRBV3-1 to TRBJ1-2; D ambiguous. Per germline, CDR1 LGHDT and CDR2 YNNKEL (reference sequence). V lost 0 bases, J lost 2 bases, and 7 bases lay in between. This CDR3 comprises 14 residues. The CDR3: CASSQDQTNYGYTF. The CDR3 DNA reads as TGTGCCAGCAGCCAAGACCAGACGAACTATGGCTACACCTTC.

The sample holds one count of this clonotype. The rearrangement uses TRBV5-1 and TRBJ1-5; no clear D. V gave up 7 bases and J gave up 0 bases, with 20 bases separating them. CDR3 length equals 17 residues. Germline V gives CDR1 SGHRS, CDR2 YFSETQ. The CDR3 region is CASFTWRPGCSNQPQHF. CDR3 in DNA: TGCGCCAGCTTTACCTGGCGCCCGGGCTGTAGCAATCAGCCCCAGCATTTT.

The chain carries TRBV3-1 and TRBJ1-2; D uncertain. The V gene lost 1 base and the J gene lost 4 bases, with 10 bases spanning the gap. Germline V CDR1 and CDR2: LGHDT, YNNKEL (reference sequence). The CDR3 length is 14 residues. The CDR3 DNA reads TGTGCCAGCAGCCAAGGGAAGGTCACCTATGGCTACACCTTC. This translates into CASSQGKVTYGYTF.

The rearrangement joins TRBV28 to TRBJ1-2, with D unclear. Trimming left V 7 bases short and J 4 bases short, with 7 bases between. The germline gives CDR1 MDHEN, CDR2 SYDVKM. The CDR3 covers 11 residues. The DNA of the CDR3 is TGTGCCAGCATTGAGGGCTATGGCTACACCTTC. Protein sequence: CASIEGYGYTF.

This chain joins TRBV29-1 and TRBJ1-2; 10 bases are a match to TRBD1. CDR3 length: 14 amino acids. V shed 7 bases, J shed 6 bases, and the junction held 11 bases outside the gene matches. Germline values: CDR1 SQVTM, CDR2 ANQGSEA. The CDR3 nucleotides are TGCAGCGCCACTTGGACAGGGGGGTCAGATGGCTACACCTTC. It encodes CSATWTGGSDGYTF.

The chain carries TRBV5-1 and TRBJ2-5; 7 nucleotides line up with TRBD1. CDR1 and CDR2 from the germline V gene are SGHRS and YFSETQ. The CDR3 is 14 amino acids. Trimming cost V 6 bases and J 5 bases; bases outside gene matches: 10. The CDR3 DNA is TGCGCCAGCACCGAGGGGGCAGGGATGGAGACCCAGTACTTC. Protein: CASTEGAGMETQYF.

This clonotype was counted between two and nine times. The J gene is TRBJ2-6, the V gene TRBV4-3; D gene ambiguous. V lost 1 base to trimming and J lost 1 base, with 5 bases between them. Germline CDR1 is LGHNA and CDR2 is YSLEER. The CDR3 contains 15 residues. The CDR3 sequence: CASSQGESGANVLTF. CDR3 nucleotide sequence: TGCGCCAGCAGCCAAGGGGAATCTGGGGCCAACGTCCTGACTTTC.

The V gene is TRBV29-1, the J gene TRBJ1-2, with D possibly being TRBD1 (5 bases). Germline lookup yields CDR1 SQVTM and CDR2 ANQGSEA. The V end was cut by 7 bases, the J end by 2 bases, with 14 bases between. The CDR3 sequence is 13 residues long. The CDR3 DNA follows: TGCAGCGCAGACCGGACACTCAACTATGGCTACACCTTC. Translated: CSADRTLNYGYTF. The full variable domain, with the rest looked up from reference TRBV29-1 and TRBJ1-2, is SAVISQKPSRDICQRGTSLTIQCQVDSQVTMMFWYRQQPGQSLTLIATANQGSEATYESGFVIDKFPISRPNLTFSTLTVSNMSPEDSSIYLCSADRTLNYGYTFGSGTRLTVV.